This TCR beta chain emerged from a study of T cell clonotyping in hematopoietic cell transplantation. Turning to the study itself: Recipient samples before transplant were obtained post-cytoreduction. Study outcomes and limitations: Few recipient clonotypes overlapped donors; over 95% were de novo at given depth. After transplant, recipient diversity fell while pathologically expanded clonotypes grew through day 180.

Time point denoted: recipient sample about 28 days before transplant, after cytoreduction. Recipients were bled about 28 days pretransplant and at posttransplant days 30, 100, 180. Repertoires were generated with immunoSEQ multiplex PCR, while TCRdb's copy carries only in-frame clones and drops some. The repertoire holds around 80,000 clones, with about 95% as singletons. With regard to this clone: Its specificity is unknown.

This sample comprised peripheral blood mononuclear cells, obtained before stem cell transplant. The TCR comes from a woman aged 50 to 65 with acute myeloid leukemia. Some clones in this sample may be carry-over from other donors' samples.

This CDR3 is CASSDPTSLAYNEQFF. CDR3 in DNA: TGTGCCAGCAGTGACCCGACTAGCCTTGCCTACAATGAGCAGTTCTTC. The V gene is TRBV25-1, the J gene TRBJ2-1, with TRBD2 matching over 7 bases. There are 16 residues in the CDR3. CDR1 is MGHDK and CDR2 is SYGVNS in the germline V gene. The V and J ends lost 3 bases and 2 bases, in that order; junction bases with no gene match: 7.